The rows below give T cell receptor beta chains drawn from one sample of a study of blood T cell repertoires in COVID-19. Using immunoSEQ multiplex PCR, the repertoire was profiled, and TCRdb retains in-frame clones only, with some absent. The repertoire includes under 150,000 clones, under 85% of them detected once, and roughly 10% sits in the top ten. The sample taken for sequencing was peripheral blood. Receptors were obtained from a woman at least 80 years old in a cohort sampled during active or convalescent COVID-19. Both conserved end residues are part of each CDR3. Each record gives: J gene, D gene, V gene, CDR3 length, clone size, CDR3 DNA, CDR3 protein. The D gene is left open where the match is weak. Expanded clones get a size class; other rows say once, few or many, or leave the size out.

j_call: TRBJ1-1
d_call: .
v_call: TRBV2
cdr3_length: 15
clone_size: .
cdr3_nt: TGTGCCAGCAGTGAAAGGTTGTTGGGAGGGCGCGGGGCTTTCTTT
cdr3_aa: CASSERLLGGRGAFF

j_call: TRBJ2-1
d_call: .
v_call: TRBV5-1
cdr3_length: 14
clone_size: .
cdr3_nt: TGCGCCAGCAGCCTTAGTGGCTCCTACAATGAGCAGTTCTTC
cdr3_aa: CASSLSGSYNEQFF

j_call: TRBJ1-1
d_call: TRBD1
v_call: TRBV3-1/TRBV3-2
cdr3_length: 12
clone_size: .
cdr3_nt: TGTGCCAGCACCAAAGGGACAGGTGAAGCTTTCTTT
cdr3_aa: CASTKGTGEAFF

j_call: TRBJ2-5
d_call: .
v_call: TRBV4-3
cdr3_length: 13
clone_size: .
cdr3_nt: TGCGCCAGCAGCCAAGGGGGCGAACTGACCCAGTACTTC
cdr3_aa: CASSQGGELTQYF

j_call: TRBJ1-1
d_call: .
v_call: TRBV6-6
cdr3_length: 15
clone_size: .
cdr3_nt: TGTGCCAGCAGAGACCCCGGGACAAAGAACACTGAAGCTTTCTTT
cdr3_aa: CASRDPGTKNTEAFF

j_call: TRBJ1-2
d_call: .
v_call: TRBV28
cdr3_length: 12
clone_size: once
cdr3_nt: TGTGCCAGCAGTTTTAGGACTTACGGCTACACCTTC
cdr3_aa: CASSFRTYGYTF

j_call: TRBJ2-7
d_call: TRBD1
v_call: TRBV5-1
cdr3_length: 15
clone_size: .
cdr3_nt: TGCGCCAGCAGCTTGGACGGGACAGGGCTATACGAGCAGTACTTC
cdr3_aa: CASSLDGTGLYEQYF

j_call: TRBJ1-5
d_call: .
v_call: TRBV19
cdr3_length: 13
clone_size: .
cdr3_nt: TGTGCCAGTAGTCAAGAGGGTCTACAGCCCCAGCATTTT
cdr3_aa: CASSQEGLQPQHF

j_call: TRBJ2-5
d_call: TRBD2
v_call: TRBV5-7
cdr3_length: 19
clone_size: .
cdr3_nt: TGTGCCAGCAGCTCATTGGCGGCTAGCGGGGGGGAGGTTCAGGAGACCCAGTACTTC
cdr3_aa: CASSSLAASGGEVQETQYF

j_call: TRBJ1-2
d_call: .
v_call: TRBV7-9
cdr3_length: 14
clone_size: .
cdr3_nt: TGTGCCAGCAGCTTAAAGGGAGCTAACTATGGCTACACCTTC
cdr3_aa: CASSLKGANYGYTF

j_call: TRBJ2-2
d_call: TRBD2
v_call: TRBV7-2
cdr3_length: 16
clone_size: .
cdr3_nt: TGTGCCAGCAGCGAGGGACTAGCGGGTTCGGCCGGGGAGCTGTTTTTT
cdr3_aa: CASSEGLAGSAGELFF

j_call: TRBJ1-6
d_call: .
v_call: TRBV2
cdr3_length: 13
clone_size: few
cdr3_nt: TGTGCCAGCAGGGACATTTATAATTCACCCCTCCACTTT
cdr3_aa: CASRDIYNSPLHF

j_call: TRBJ2-2
d_call: .
v_call: TRBV7-2
cdr3_length: 14
clone_size: .
cdr3_nt: TGTGCCAGCAGCTTATTACGAGACACCGGGGAGCTGTTTTTT
cdr3_aa: CASSLLRDTGELFF

j_call: TRBJ1-1
d_call: .
v_call: TRBV7-8
cdr3_length: 13
clone_size: once
cdr3_nt: TGTGCCAGCAGCTTAGCCGGGAACACTGAAGCTTTCTTT
cdr3_aa: CASSLAGNTEAFF

j_call: TRBJ2-7
d_call: .
v_call: TRBV27
cdr3_length: 13
clone_size: .
cdr3_nt: TGTGCCAGCAGGCTAGGCAGGGTGGGGGAGCAGTACTTC
cdr3_aa: CASRLGRVGEQYF

j_call: TRBJ1-5
d_call: .
v_call: TRBV7-3
cdr3_length: 15
clone_size: .
cdr3_nt: TGTGCCACCCCAGGGATAGTTATGTCGGATCAGCCCCAGCATTTT
cdr3_aa: CATPGIVMSDQPQHF

j_call: TRBJ1-1
d_call: .
v_call: TRBV10-3
cdr3_length: 14
clone_size: .
cdr3_nt: TGTGCCATCAGTGCGGCAGGGTCGAACACTGAAGCTTTCTTT
cdr3_aa: CAISAAGSNTEAFF

j_call: TRBJ2-3
d_call: TRBD2
v_call: TRBV7-9
cdr3_length: 17
clone_size: .
cdr3_nt: TGTGCCAGCAGCTTCCTGACTAGCGGGGGGGCTGCAGATACGCAGTATTTT
cdr3_aa: CASSFLTSGGAADTQYF

j_call: TRBJ2-3
d_call: TRBD1
v_call: TRBV27
cdr3_length: 15
clone_size: few
cdr3_nt: TGTGCCAGCAGGAGCTGGGACAGGGGTAAAGATACGCAGTATTTT
cdr3_aa: CASRSWDRGKDTQYF

j_call: TRBJ1-1
d_call: .
v_call: TRBV28
cdr3_length: 13
clone_size: .
cdr3_nt: TGTGCCAGCAAACCCGGGGCAGGGGCAGAAGCTTTCTTT
cdr3_aa: CASKPGAGAEAFF

j_call: TRBJ1-1
d_call: .
v_call: TRBV5-5
cdr3_length: 17
clone_size: .
cdr3_nt: TGTGCCAGCAGCTTGGGCCCGAGAGTACAGGCCTACACTGAAGCTTTCTTT
cdr3_aa: CASSLGPRVQAYTEAFF

j_call: TRBJ2-5
d_call: .
v_call: TRBV30
cdr3_length: 12
clone_size: .
cdr3_nt: TGTGCCGCCCAACCAGGCCAAGAGACCCAGTACTTC
cdr3_aa: CAAQPGQETQYF

j_call: TRBJ2-5
d_call: .
v_call: TRBV19
cdr3_length: 12
clone_size: once
cdr3_nt: TGTGCCAGTAGTACAAGGGGGGAGACCCAGTACTTC
cdr3_aa: CASSTRGETQYF

j_call: TRBJ2-3
d_call: .
v_call: TRBV7-3
cdr3_length: 16
clone_size: .
cdr3_nt: TGTGCCAGCAGCTTAACAGGGGACTCCATCACAGATACGCAGTATTTT
cdr3_aa: CASSLTGDSITDTQYF

j_call: TRBJ2-7
d_call: TRBD1
v_call: TRBV5-1
cdr3_length: 13
clone_size: many
cdr3_nt: TGCGCCAGCAGCAGAGGGGACAGCTACGAGCAGTACTTC
cdr3_aa: CASSRGDSYEQYF

j_call: TRBJ1-2
d_call: .
v_call: TRBV12-3/TRBV12-4
cdr3_length: 12
clone_size: .
cdr3_nt: TGTGCCAGCAGTTTATCGGGAATCGGCTACACCTTC
cdr3_aa: CASSLSGIGYTF

j_call: TRBJ1-5
d_call: TRBD1
v_call: TRBV10-3
cdr3_length: 15
clone_size: few
cdr3_nt: TGTGCCACACGCGACCGGGACAGCCCCAATCAGCCCCAGCATTTT
cdr3_aa: CATRDRDSPNQPQHF

j_call: TRBJ1-1
d_call: .
v_call: TRBV28
cdr3_length: 13
clone_size: .
cdr3_nt: TGTGCCAGCCGGGAGGGGGGGGCCACTGAAGCTTTCTTT
cdr3_aa: CASREGGATEAFF

j_call: TRBJ2-3
d_call: .
v_call: TRBV18
cdr3_length: 15
clone_size: .
cdr3_nt: TGTGCCAGCTCACCGACCGGGACAACCACAGATACGCAGTATTTT
cdr3_aa: CASSPTGTTTDTQYF

j_call: TRBJ1-6
d_call: TRBD1
v_call: TRBV2
cdr3_length: 14
clone_size: .
cdr3_nt: TGTGCCAGCAGTGGGACAGGGTGGGTTTCACCCCTCCACTTT
cdr3_aa: CASSGTGWVSPLHF

j_call: TRBJ1-6
d_call: .
v_call: TRBV12-3/TRBV12-4
cdr3_length: 13
clone_size: .
cdr3_nt: TGTGCCAGCAGGGCAGGGCTTTGGGCACCCCTCCACTTT
cdr3_aa: CASRAGLWAPLHF

j_call: TRBJ2-5
d_call: TRBD2
v_call: TRBV6-2/TRBV6-3
cdr3_length: 17
clone_size: once
cdr3_nt: TGTGCCAGCAGTACGACCCTACTAGCGGGGGGGCCCGAGACCCAGTACTTC
cdr3_aa: CASSTTLLAGGPETQYF

j_call: TRBJ1-6
d_call: .
v_call: TRBV9
cdr3_length: 14
clone_size: .
cdr3_nt: TGTGCCAGCAGCCCAGGGGTCCTTAATTCACCCCTCCACTTT
cdr3_aa: CASSPGVLNSPLHF

j_call: TRBJ1-1
d_call: TRBD1
v_call: TRBV28
cdr3_length: 14
clone_size: .
cdr3_nt: TGTGCCAGCAGAAACAGGGGGGGGAACACTGAAGCTTTCTTT
cdr3_aa: CASRNRGGNTEAFF

j_call: TRBJ2-5
d_call: .
v_call: TRBV7-2
cdr3_length: 13
clone_size: few
cdr3_nt: TGTGCCAGCAGCTTCGCGGGTGGGGAGACCCAGTACTTC
cdr3_aa: CASSFAGGETQYF

j_call: TRBJ2-3
d_call: TRBD2
v_call: TRBV4-3
cdr3_length: 17
clone_size: .
cdr3_nt: TGCGCCAGCAGCCAAGATTGGGGGGGGAGCGGCACAGATACGCAGTATTTT
cdr3_aa: CASSQDWGGSGTDTQYF

j_call: TRBJ2-3
d_call: TRBD2
v_call: TRBV2
cdr3_length: 15
clone_size: .
cdr3_nt: TGTGCCAGCAGGAACAGCGGGGCAAGCACAGATACGCAGTATTTT
cdr3_aa: CASRNSGASTDTQYF

j_call: TRBJ2-2
d_call: .
v_call: TRBV5-1
cdr3_length: 14
clone_size: once
cdr3_nt: TGCGCCAGCAGCCGAGCGGGGAACACCGGGGAGCTGTTTTTT
cdr3_aa: CASSRAGNTGELFF

j_call: TRBJ2-7
d_call: TRBD1
v_call: TRBV11-2
cdr3_length: 14
clone_size: .
cdr3_nt: TGTGCCAGCAGCGAAGGACAGGGGGCCTACGAGCAGTACTTC
cdr3_aa: CASSEGQGAYEQYF

j_call: TRBJ1-2
d_call: .
v_call: TRBV5-4
cdr3_length: 13
clone_size: .
cdr3_nt: TGTGCCAGCAGCTTGGGTCCAGACTATGGCTACACCTTC
cdr3_aa: CASSLGPDYGYTF

j_call: TRBJ1-4
d_call: TRBD1
v_call: TRBV6-6
cdr3_length: 15
clone_size: .
cdr3_nt: TGTGCCAGCAGTTTCGGACAGGGGAGGAATGAAAAACTGTTTTTT
cdr3_aa: CASSFGQGRNEKLFF

j_call: TRBJ1-6
d_call: .
v_call: TRBV28
cdr3_length: 15
clone_size: once
cdr3_nt: TGTGCCAGCAGTTTACCAGTAAGACAGAATTCACCCCTCCACTTT
cdr3_aa: CASSLPVRQNSPLHF

j_call: TRBJ1-1
d_call: TRBD1
v_call: TRBV9
cdr3_length: 14
clone_size: .
cdr3_nt: TGTGCCAGCAGCCCATCGACAGGGGGAAGGTATGCTTTCTTT
cdr3_aa: CASSPSTGGRYAFF

j_call: TRBJ2-7
d_call: .
v_call: TRBV7-6
cdr3_length: 13
clone_size: many
cdr3_nt: TGTGCCAGCAGCTTAGGGGGGCCGGGGGAGCAGTACTTC
cdr3_aa: CASSLGGPGEQYF

j_call: TRBJ2-1
d_call: TRBD2
v_call: TRBV6-5
cdr3_length: 15
clone_size: .
cdr3_nt: TGTGCCAGCAGAAACCGACTAGCGGGGGGGAATGAGCAGTTCTTC
cdr3_aa: CASRNRLAGGNEQFF

j_call: TRBJ1-1
d_call: .
v_call: TRBV7-2
cdr3_length: 14
clone_size: .
cdr3_nt: TGTGCCAGCAGCTACTTGAGACAGAACACTGAAGCTTTCTTT
cdr3_aa: CASSYLRQNTEAFF

j_call: TRBJ2-3
d_call: .
v_call: TRBV7-9
cdr3_length: 14
clone_size: few
cdr3_nt: TGTGCCAGCAAGTCTGCGGGGTACACAGATACGCAGTATTTT
cdr3_aa: CASKSAGYTDTQYF

j_call: TRBJ2-6
d_call: .
v_call: TRBV6-6
cdr3_length: 16
clone_size: .
cdr3_nt: TGTGCCAGCACCTCACCTGGGAGCTCTGGGGCCAACGTCCTGACTTTC
cdr3_aa: CASTSPGSSGANVLTF

j_call: TRBJ1-5
d_call: .
v_call: TRBV19
cdr3_length: 17
clone_size: .
cdr3_nt: TGTGCCAGTAGTATTTATAGGAGGGCAGGGATGAATCAGCCCCAGCATTTT
cdr3_aa: CASSIYRRAGMNQPQHF

j_call: TRBJ1-2
d_call: .
v_call: TRBV3-1/TRBV3-2
cdr3_length: 13
clone_size: .
cdr3_nt: TGTGCCAGCAGCGTACAGGGAGACTATGGCTACACCTTC
cdr3_aa: CASSVQGDYGYTF

j_call: TRBJ2-3
d_call: TRBD2
v_call: TRBV19
cdr3_length: 14
clone_size: .
cdr3_nt: TGTGCCAGTAGTATAAGTCTAGCGGGGAGAACGCAGTATTTT
cdr3_aa: CASSISLAGRTQYF

j_call: TRBJ2-5
d_call: .
v_call: TRBV28
cdr3_length: 13
clone_size: once
cdr3_nt: TGTGCCAGCAGTTTACAGGTCCAAGAGACCCAGTACTTC
cdr3_aa: CASSLQVQETQYF

j_call: TRBJ1-1
d_call: .
v_call: TRBV4-2
cdr3_length: 14
clone_size: .
cdr3_nt: TGTGCCAGCAGCCAGACCCGGCAGGGGTTAGAAGCTTTCTTT
cdr3_aa: CASSQTRQGLEAFF

j_call: TRBJ1-1
d_call: .
v_call: TRBV18
cdr3_length: 15
clone_size: .
cdr3_nt: TGTGCCAGCTCACCACGTAAGCTCATGAACACTGAAGCTTTCTTT
cdr3_aa: CASSPRKLMNTEAFF

j_call: TRBJ2-1
d_call: TRBD2
v_call: TRBV6-4
cdr3_length: 15
clone_size: .
cdr3_nt: TGTGCCAGCAGTGAAACTAGCGGGGGGGCAGATGAGCAGTTCTTC
cdr3_aa: CASSETSGGADEQFF

j_call: TRBJ2-4
d_call: .
v_call: TRBV28
cdr3_length: 13
clone_size: few
cdr3_nt: TGTGCCAGCACCATCCCTCCGGGAAACATTCAGTACTTC
cdr3_aa: CASTIPPGNIQYF